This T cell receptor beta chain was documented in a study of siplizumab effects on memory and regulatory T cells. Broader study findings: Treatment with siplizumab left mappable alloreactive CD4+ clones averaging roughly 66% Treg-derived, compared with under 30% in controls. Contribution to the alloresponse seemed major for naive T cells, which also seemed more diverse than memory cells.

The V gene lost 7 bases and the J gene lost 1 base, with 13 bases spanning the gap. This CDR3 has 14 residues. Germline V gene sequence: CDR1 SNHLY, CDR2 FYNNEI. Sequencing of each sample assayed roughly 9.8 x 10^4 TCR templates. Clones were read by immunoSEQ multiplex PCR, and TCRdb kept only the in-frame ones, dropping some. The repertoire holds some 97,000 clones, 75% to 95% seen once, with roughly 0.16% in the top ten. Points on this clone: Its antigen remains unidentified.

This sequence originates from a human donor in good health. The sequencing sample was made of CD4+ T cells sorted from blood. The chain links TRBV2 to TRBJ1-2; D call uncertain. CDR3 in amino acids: CASTELGDNYGYTF. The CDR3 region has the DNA TGTGCCAGCACGGAGTTGGGTGATAACTATGGCTACACCTTC.